This TCR beta chain was sequenced during a study of early T cells in non-severe SARS-CoV-2 infection. General study points: VDJdb-based matching was biased toward anti-spike CD8 responses and missed private and CD4 specificities.

The CDR3 consists of 15 residues. V lost 1 base and J lost 0, with 7 bases in between. Germline V CDR1 and CDR2: SGHTA, FQGNSA. This clonotype was observed many times. Its target is not known. Researchers attached unique molecular identifiers to individual cDNA molecules. TCRdb re-derived calls from the 5' RACE reads in MiXCR, one entry per CDR3 protein. The sample comprises around 30,000 distinct CDR3 sequences, about 5.7% of which are singletons, and over 20% rests with the top ten. The chain is built from TRBV7-2 and TRBJ1-5, with unresolved D. The receptor was derived from an adult who was a healthcare worker with PCR-confirmed SARS-CoV-2 infection or an uninfected control (not recorded which). Material for sequencing was whole blood. The CDR3 here is CASSLVGNSNQPQHF. CDR3 nucleotide sequence: TGTGCCAGCAGCTTAGTAGGCAATAGCAATCAGCCCCAGCATTTT.